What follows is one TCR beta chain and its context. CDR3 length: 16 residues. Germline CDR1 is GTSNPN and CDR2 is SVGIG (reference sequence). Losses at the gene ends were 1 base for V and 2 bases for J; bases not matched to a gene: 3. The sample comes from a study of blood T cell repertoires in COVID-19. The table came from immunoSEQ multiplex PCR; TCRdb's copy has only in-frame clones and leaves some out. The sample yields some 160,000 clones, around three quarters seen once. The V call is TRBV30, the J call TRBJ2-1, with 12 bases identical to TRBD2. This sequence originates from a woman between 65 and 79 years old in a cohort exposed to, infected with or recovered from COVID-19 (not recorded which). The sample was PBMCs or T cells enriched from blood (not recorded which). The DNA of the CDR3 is TGTGCCTGGAGTGAGGGACTAGCGGGTGCCTACAATGAGCAGTTCTTC. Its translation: CAWSEGLAGAYNEQFF.